These 13 T cell receptor beta chains were all obtained from the same sample, sequenced in a study of regulatory T cells in long-lasting Graves disease. Time point described: newly diagnosed GD, antithyroid drugs for less than 3 months. The TCR library was made from RNA that had been extracted from PBMCs in TRIzol. To make TCR beta libraries, researchers used iRepertoire HTBI primers and Arm-PCR of CDR3 regions. TCRdb passed the multiplex PCR reads through MiXCR, listing each CDR3 protein once. The sample contains approximately 300,000 distinct CDR3 sequences, over 15% of which appear only once. Specimen: peripheral blood mononuclear cells (PBMCs), collected at new diagnosis, from a patient treated with antithyroid drugs. The receptors come from a female donor with Graves disease.

The rearrangement uses TRBV6-2 or TRBV6-3 and TRBJ2-5; the D is unclear. Germline CDR1 and CDR2: MNHEY and SVGEGT. V was shortened by 0 bases and J by 2 bases, with 10 bases between the two germline ends. The CDR3 is 15 residues long. The CDR3 here is CASSYSLSNQETQYF. CDR3 sequence (DNA): TGTGCCAGCAGTTACTCACTAAGTAATCAAGAGACCCAGTACTTC.

The V and J genes are TRBV11-3 and TRBJ2-7; a possible D gene is TRBD1 (5 bases). The germline V gene encodes CDR1 SGHNT and CDR2 YENEEA. Trimming removed 7 bases at V and 5 bases at J, with 18 bases between. The CDR3 spans 14 residues. DNA of the CDR3: TGTGCCAGCAACTGGGGCACGACAGCCCACGAGCAGTACTTC. This encodes CASNWGTTAHEQYF.

This clonotype was counted at least ten times. The gene calls are TRBV24-1 and TRBJ2-1; TRBD1 aligns across 10 bases. The junction had 2 bases not matched to a gene; V was cut back by 2 bases and J by 5 bases. The V gene's germline CDR1 is KGHDR and CDR2 SFDVKD. The CDR3 is 15 residues long. Here the CDR3 reads CATSDSGTGDNEQFF. DNA of the CDR3: TGTGCCACCAGTGATTCCGGGACAGGGGACAATGAGCAGTTCTTC.

This chain uses TRBV9 with TRBJ2-1; D call uncertain. Germline-derived CDR1 and CDR2 are SGDLS and YYNGEE. V lost 2 bases to trimming and J lost 8 bases, with 20 bases between them. The CDR3 extends over 16 amino acids. The CDR3 reads CASSVTSRVGRHEQFF. The CDR3 nucleotides are TGTGCCAGCAGCGTGACTTCTAGAGTGGGTCGCCATGAGCAGTTCTTC.

In this sample, this clonotype turned up a few times. The chain links TRBV5-4 to TRBJ2-1; D possibly uses TRBD1 or TRBD2 (5 bases each). CDR1 SGHNT and CDR2 YYREEE come from the germline V gene (reference sequence). V lost 0 bases and J lost 6, with 19 bases in between. The CDR3 contains 17 residues. The CDR3 is CASSLGLGPGAGNEQFF. In nucleotides, the CDR3 is TGTGCCAGCAGCTTGGGCCTGGGGCCCGGGGCCGGCAATGAGCAGTTCTTC.

This clonotype came up many times. The chain joins TRBV10-3 to TRBJ1-2, with D perhaps TRBD1 (6 bases). The germline V and J ends were trimmed by 6 bases and 0 bases, with 14 bases remaining between them. The CDR3 runs to 15 residues. Germline-derived CDR1 and CDR2 are ENHRY and SYGVKD. CDR3 protein: CAIREGDRANYGYTF. As DNA, the CDR3 is TGTGCCATCAGAGAGGGGGACCGAGCTAACTATGGCTACACCTTC.

This clonotype was seen at least ten times. The rearrangement joins TRBV7-9 to TRBJ2-7; D is possibly TRBD1 or TRBD2 (6 bases each). The V end was cut by 1 base, the J end by 3 bases, with 10 bases between. Germline V gene data show CDR1 as SEHNR and CDR2 as FQNEAQ (reference sequence). This CDR3 spans 14 amino acids. The CDR3 DNA reads TGTGCCAGCAGCTTAGAGGGGGGAGACTACGAGCAGTACTTC. This translates into CASSLEGGDYEQYF. Full variable domain (outside the CDR3, taken from reference TRBV7-9 and TRBJ2-7): DTGVSQNPRHKITKRGQNVTFRCDPISEHNRLYWYRQTLGQGPEFLTYFQNEAQLEKSRLLSDRFSAERPKGSFSTLEIQRTEQGDSAMYLCASSLEGGDYEQYFGPGTRLTVT.

This clonotype was recorded many times. V gene TRBV6-2 or TRBV6-3 combines with J gene TRBJ2-3; 10 bases are shared with TRBD2. The V gene's germline CDR1 is MNHEY and CDR2 SVGEGT. CDR3 length: 17 amino acids. Trimming took 8 bases from V and 0 from J; bases not matched to a gene: 11. CDR3 sequence (DNA): TGTGCCAGCTCCCTCAGAGTACTAGCGGGAAGCACAGATACGCAGTATTTT. Translation gives CASSLRVLAGSTDTQYF.

This clonotype was picked up many times. This chain connects TRBV27 to TRBJ2-5; 14 nucleotides line up with TRBD2. The junction had 18 bases not matched to a gene; V was cut back by 4 bases and J by 5 bases. The germline V gene has CDR1 MNHEY and CDR2 SMNVEV (reference sequence). This CDR3 contains 20 residues. CDR3 in DNA: TGTGCCAGCAGTTCATCCCGGACTAGCGGGAGGTTTCTTTCTTCGGAGACCCAGTACTTC. This sequence encodes CASSSSRTSGRFLSSETQYF.

A remark on this clonotype: A much bigger clone sits one base away, suggesting this may be a read error. The rearrangement joins TRBV7-9 to TRBJ1-3; D remains ambiguous. Germline V gives CDR1 SEHNR, CDR2 FQNEAQ (reference sequence). This CDR3 spans 16 amino acids. Trimming removed 1 base from V and 0 bases from J, with 10 bases in between. The DNA of the CDR3 is TGTGCCAGCAGCTTAGAGGACGGCCGCTCTGGAAACACCATATATTTT. Protein: CASSLEDGRSGNTIYF.

In this sample, this clonotype turned up many times. V and J are TRBV28 and TRBJ2-1; possibly TRBD2 for D (6 bases). Germline V gene lookup returns CDR1 MDHEN and CDR2 SYDVKM. CDR3 size: 16 residues. Trimming took off 5 bases at V and 2 bases at J, with 16 bases between the two ends. CDR3 in amino acids: CASSKPGLPPYNEQFF. The CDR3 coding sequence is TGTGCCAGCAGTAAGCCGGGACTCCCGCCCTACAATGAGCAGTTCTTC.

The V and J genes are TRBV7-2 and TRBJ2-3, with 7 bases that match TRBD2. The CDR3 extends over 12 amino acids. With V trimmed by 9 bases and J by 7 bases, 7 bases remained unmatched. Germline CDR1 and CDR2: SGHTA and FQGNSA. For the CDR3, the DNA is TGTGCCAGTGGTAGCGGGCAAAATACGCAGTATTTT. This encodes CASGSGQNTQYF. The variable domain in full, with the rest retrieved from reference TRBV7-2 and TRBJ2-3, is GAGVSQSPSNKVTEKGKDVELRCDPISGHTALYWYRQSLGQGLEFLIYFQGNSAPDKSGLPSDRFSAERTGGSVSTLTIQRTQQEDSAVYLCASGSGQNTQYFGPGTRLTVL.

This clonotype was seen at least ten times. The chain employs TRBV2 and TRBJ2-1; the match to TRBD2 covers 11 bases. The trim removed 5 bases at V and 4 bases at J, leaving 7 bases unmatched. Germline V gives CDR1 SNHLY, CDR2 FYNNEI. CDR3 size: 16 residues. CDR3 in DNA: TGTGCCAGCAGTCGACGGGGGACTAGCGGATACAATGAGCAGTTCTTC. Translation: CASSRRGTSGYNEQFF.